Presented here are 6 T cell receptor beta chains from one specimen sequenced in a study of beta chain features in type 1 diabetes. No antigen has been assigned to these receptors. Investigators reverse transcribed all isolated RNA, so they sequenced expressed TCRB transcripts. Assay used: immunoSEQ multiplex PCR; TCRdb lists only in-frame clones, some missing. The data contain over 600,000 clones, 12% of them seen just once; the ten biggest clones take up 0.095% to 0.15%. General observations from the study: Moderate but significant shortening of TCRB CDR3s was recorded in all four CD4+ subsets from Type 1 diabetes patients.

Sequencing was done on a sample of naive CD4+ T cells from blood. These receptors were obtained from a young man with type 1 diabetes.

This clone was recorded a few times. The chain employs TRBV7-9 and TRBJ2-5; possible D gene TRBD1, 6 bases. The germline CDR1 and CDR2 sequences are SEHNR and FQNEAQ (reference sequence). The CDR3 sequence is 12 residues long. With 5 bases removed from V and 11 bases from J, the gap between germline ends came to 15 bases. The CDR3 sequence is CASSLWDTLQYF. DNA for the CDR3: TGTGCCAGCAGCCTATGGGACACCCTTCAGTACTTC.

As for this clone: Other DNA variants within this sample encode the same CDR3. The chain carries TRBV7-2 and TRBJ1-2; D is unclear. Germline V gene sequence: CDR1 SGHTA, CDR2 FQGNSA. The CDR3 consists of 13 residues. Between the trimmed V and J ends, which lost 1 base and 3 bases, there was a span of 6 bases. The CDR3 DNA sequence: TGTGCCAGCAGCTTAGGGGAAGACTATGGCTACACCTTC. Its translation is CASSLGEDYGYTF.

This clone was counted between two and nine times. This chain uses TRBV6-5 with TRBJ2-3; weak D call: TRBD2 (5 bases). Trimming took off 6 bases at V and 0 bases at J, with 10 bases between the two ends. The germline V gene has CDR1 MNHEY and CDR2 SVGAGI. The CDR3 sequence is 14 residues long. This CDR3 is CASRLPGSTDTQYF. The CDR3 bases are TGTGCCAGCAGACTACCGGGGAGCACAGATACGCAGTATTTT.

The CDR3 sequence: CASSADRTNQPQHF. CDR3 sequence (DNA): TGTGCCAGCAGTGCAGACAGAACCAATCAGCCCCAGCATTTT. This chain joins TRBV2 and TRBJ1-5, with TRBD1 as a possible D gene (5 bases). CDR3 length: 14 residues. CDR1 is SNHLY and CDR2 is FYNNEI in the germline V gene. Trimming removed 4 bases from V and 3 bases from J, with 10 bases in between. Together with reference TRBV2 and TRBJ1-5, the CDR3 gives the full variable domain: EPEVTQTPSHQVTQMGQEVILRCVPISNHLYFYWYRQILGQKVEFLVSFYNNEISEKSEIFDDQFSVERPDGSNFTLKIRSTKLEDSAMYFCASSADRTNQPQHFGDGTRLSIL.

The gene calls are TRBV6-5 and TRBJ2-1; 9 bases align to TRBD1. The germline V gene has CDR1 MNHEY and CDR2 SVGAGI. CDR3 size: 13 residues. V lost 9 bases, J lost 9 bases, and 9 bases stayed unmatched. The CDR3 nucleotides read TGTGCCAGTATGGGACAGGGACAAACTGAGCAGTTCTTC. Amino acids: CASMGQGQTEQFF.

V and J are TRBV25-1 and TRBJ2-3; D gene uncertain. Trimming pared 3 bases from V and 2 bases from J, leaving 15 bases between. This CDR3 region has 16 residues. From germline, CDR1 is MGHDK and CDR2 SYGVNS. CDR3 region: CASSEAATTATDTQYF. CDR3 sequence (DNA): TGTGCCAGCAGTGAGGCAGCGACAACCGCCACAGATACGCAGTATTTT.